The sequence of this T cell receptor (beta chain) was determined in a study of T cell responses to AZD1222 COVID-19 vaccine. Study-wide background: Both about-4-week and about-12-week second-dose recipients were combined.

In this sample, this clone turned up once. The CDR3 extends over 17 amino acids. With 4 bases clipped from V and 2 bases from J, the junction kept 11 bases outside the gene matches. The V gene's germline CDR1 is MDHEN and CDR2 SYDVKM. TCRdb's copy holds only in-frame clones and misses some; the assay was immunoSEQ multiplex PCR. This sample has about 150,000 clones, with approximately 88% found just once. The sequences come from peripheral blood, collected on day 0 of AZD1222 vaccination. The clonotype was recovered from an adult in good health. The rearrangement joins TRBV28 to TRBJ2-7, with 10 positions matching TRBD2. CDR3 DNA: TGTGCCAGCAGTTATAACCCTCTAGCGGGAGTCGCCTACGAGCAGTACTTC. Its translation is CASSYNPLAGVAYEQYF.